This T cell receptor (beta chain) comes out of a study of T cells after yellow fever vaccination. The study's findings and limits: Weaker in magnitude, the secondary response showed a faster peak on day 5 versus 15.

A few counts support this clonotype. Its antigen is unknown. The CDR3 is 18 amino acids. V was cut by 4 bases and J by 0 bases, with 20 bases left in between. Looked up from germline, CDR1 is SGDLS and CDR2 is YYNGEE. MiXCR was run by TCRdb on the 5' RACE reads, yielding one entry per CDR3 protein. The sample lists some 320,000 distinct CDR3 sequences, 8.7% seen once, with over 15% in the top ten. The chain employs TRBV9 and TRBJ2-1; D could derive from TRBD1 or TRBD2 (5 bases each). The clonotype originates from a man between 18 and 35 years old who received the YFV17D yellow fever vaccine. This sample comprised PBMCs, obtained on the day of the first yellow fever vaccination. CDR3 nucleotide sequence: TGTGCCAGCAGCTTCACACGTAGTGGGGGAAGCTCCTACAATGAGCAGTTCTTC. Translation: CASSFTRSGGSSYNEQFF.